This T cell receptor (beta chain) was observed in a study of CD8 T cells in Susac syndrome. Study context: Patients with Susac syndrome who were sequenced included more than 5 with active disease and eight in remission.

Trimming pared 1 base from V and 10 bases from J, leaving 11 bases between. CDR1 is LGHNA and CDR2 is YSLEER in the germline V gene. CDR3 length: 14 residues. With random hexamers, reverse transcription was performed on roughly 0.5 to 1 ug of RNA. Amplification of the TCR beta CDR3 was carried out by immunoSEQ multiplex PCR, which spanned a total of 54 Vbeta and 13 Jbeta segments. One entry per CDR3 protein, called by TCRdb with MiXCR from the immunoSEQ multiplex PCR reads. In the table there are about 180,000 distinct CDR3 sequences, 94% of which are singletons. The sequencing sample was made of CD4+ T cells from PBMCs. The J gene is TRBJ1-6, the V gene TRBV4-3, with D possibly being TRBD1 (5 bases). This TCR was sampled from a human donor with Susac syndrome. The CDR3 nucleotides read TGCGCCAGCAGCCAAGCTACTCGGGGCTCACCCCTCCACTTT. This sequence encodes CASSQATRGSPLHF.